This passage covers 20 T cell receptor beta chains from one sample sequenced in a study of cytomegalovirus exposure and HLA in healthy donors. The PCR ran on 60 Vbeta and 13 Jbeta primers. Profiling relied on immunoSEQ multiplex PCR, and the TCRdb table lists in-frame clones only, not all of them. The sample has roughly 130,000 clones, 80% seen once; the top ten hold just over 2.5%. Specimen: PBMCs. The receptors stem from a man aged 30 to 45 in good health and CMV-seronegative.

V usage is TRBV9 and J usage is TRBJ2-7; 12 positions match TRBD2. V dropped 1 base and J dropped 7; count of bases not matched to a gene: 6. Per germline, CDR1 SGDLS and CDR2 YYNGEE. This CDR3 is built from 15 residues. The CDR3 nucleotides are TGTGCCAGCAGCGTAATTCCGACTAGCGGGGGAGAGCAGTACTTC. It yields the protein CASSVIPTSGGEQYF.

The genes are TRBV5-1 and TRBJ1-2; 9 bases agree with TRBD1. CDR1 is SGHRS, CDR2 YFSETQ, per germline. This CDR3 region has 16 residues. Trimming at V came to 1 base and at J to 2 bases, leaving 6 bases not matched to a gene. DNA for the CDR3: TGCGCCAGCAGCTTGACAGGGGGCGACCAGAACTATGGCTACACCTTC. Protein sequence: CASSLTGGDQNYGYTF. The entire variable domain, with the rest obtained from reference TRBV5-1 and TRBJ1-2, is as follows: KAGVTQTPRYLIKTRGQQVTLSCSPISGHRSVSWYQQTPGQGLQFLFEYFSETQRNKGNFPGRFSGRQFSNSRSEMNVSTLELGDSALYLCASSLTGGDQNYGYTFGSGTRLTVV.

The chain uses TRBV19 and TRBJ1-4; D gene uncertain. The CDR3 is 15 amino acids. The germline gives CDR1 LNHDA, CDR2 SQIVND (reference sequence). V was pared by 2 bases and J by 4 bases, with 11 bases between. The CDR3 reads CASSISSLSNEKLFF. In DNA, the CDR3 is TGTGCCAGTAGTATATCTTCACTTAGTAATGAAAAACTGTTTTTT.

The gene calls are TRBV7-9 and TRBJ2-7; the match to TRBD2 covers 13 bases. The germline V gene has CDR1 SEHNR and CDR2 FQNEAQ (reference sequence). This CDR3 region has 16 residues. J lost 2 bases, V lost 5 bases, and 6 bases had no gene match. CDR3 loop: CASSATTSGRAYEQYF. The CDR3, as DNA: TGTGCCAGCAGCGCAACCACTAGCGGGAGGGCCTACGAGCAGTACTTC. Combining the CDR3 with reference TRBV7-9 and TRBJ2-7 gives the whole variable domain DTGVSQNPRHKITKRGQNVTFRCDPISEHNRLYWYRQTLGQGPEFLTYFQNEAQLEKSRLLSDRFSAERPKGSFSTLEIQRTEQGDSAMYLCASSATTSGRAYEQYFGPGTRLTVT.

This clone was counted a few times. V gene TRBV6-1 combines with J gene TRBJ1-1; tentative D call: TRBD1 (5 bases). V was pared by 3 bases and J by 3 bases, with 14 bases between. CDR3 size: 15 residues. Looked up from germline, CDR1 is MNHNS and CDR2 is SASEGT. CDR3 bases: TGTGCCAGCAGTGATTCAATTGGGGGGGACACTGAAGCTTTCTTT. It codes for CASSDSIGGDTEAFF.

This chain connects TRBV2 to TRBJ2-3; no clear D. The germline V gene encodes CDR1 SNHLY and CDR2 FYNNEI. The CDR3 sequence is 16 residues long. Trimming took 3 bases from V and 0 from J, leaving 13 bases between them. CDR3 sequence reads: CASSDWQKSSTDTQYF. CDR3 coding DNA: TGTGCCAGCAGTGATTGGCAAAAGTCTAGCACAGATACGCAGTATTTT.

The chain employs TRBV10-2 and TRBJ2-7; 9 bases are shared with TRBD1. Germline loops: CDR1 WSHSY, CDR2 SAAADI. This CDR3 contains 16 residues. J gave up 2 bases and V 0 bases, and 5 bases lay outside the gene matches. CDR3 protein: CASSESPTGGAYEQYF. The CDR3 DNA sequence: TGCGCCAGCAGTGAGTCGCCGACAGGGGGGGCCTACGAGCAGTACTTC.

The table lists this clone with a few counts. This chain links TRBV7-9 with TRBJ2-7; 7 positions agree with TRBD2. From germline, CDR1 is SEHNR and CDR2 FQNEAQ (reference sequence). The CDR3 spans 12 residues. The trim removed 5 bases at V and 6 bases at J, leaving 4 bases unmatched. Here the CDR3 DNA reads TGTGCCAGCAGCCGCACGGGGGGCGAGCAGTACTTC. As protein: CASSRTGGEQYF.

V usage is TRBV7-2 and J usage is TRBJ1-5, with 9 nucleotides matching TRBD1. The CDR3 loop spans 14 amino acids. CDR1 SGHTA and CDR2 FQGNSA come from the germline V gene. Trimming cost V 4 bases and J 5 bases; bases outside gene matches: 3. Here the CDR3 DNA reads TGTGCCAGCAGCTCCGGACAGGGGCATCAGCCCCAGCATTTT. Translated: CASSSGQGHQPQHF. The full variable domain, completed using reference TRBV7-2 and TRBJ1-5, is GAGVSQSPSNKVTEKGKDVELRCDPISGHTALYWYRQSLGQGLEFLIYFQGNSAPDKSGLPSDRFSAERTGGSVSTLTIQRTQQEDSAVYLCASSSGQGHQPQHFGDGTRLSIL.

The chain couples TRBV6-6 to TRBJ1-1; D not certain. The length of the CDR3 is 13 residues. Trimming shortened V by 6 bases and J by 3 bases, and 11 bases separated the two germline ends. The germline V gene has CDR1 MNHNY and CDR2 SVGAGI (reference sequence). The CDR3 protein is CASRGGPHTEAFF. In DNA form, the CDR3 reads TGTGCCAGCAGGGGAGGCCCGCACACTGAAGCTTTCTTT.

The chain combines TRBV14 with TRBJ2-2; D possibly corresponds to TRBD1 (6 bases). The CDR3 has 16 residues. The germline V gene has CDR1 SGHDN and CDR2 FVKESK. V was cut by 4 bases and J by 2 bases, with 14 bases left in between. The CDR3 nucleotides read TGTGCCAGCAGCCGCCCCGAAGGGGGAAACACCGGGGAGCTGTTTTTT. The encoded protein is CASSRPEGGNTGELFF.

V gene TRBV27 combines with J gene TRBJ2-1; 14 bases align to TRBD2. The CDR3 sequence is 16 residues long. V dropped 4 bases and J dropped 7; count of bases not matched to a gene: 6. Germline values: CDR1 MNHEY, CDR2 SMNVEV (reference sequence). The CDR3 nucleotides are TGTGCCAGCAGTTCGGGGACTAGCGGGAGTGTAAATGAGCAGTTCTTC. This codes for CASSSGTSGSVNEQFF.

The chain uses TRBV2 and TRBJ2-7, with TRBD2 matching 13 bases. This CDR3 comprises 19 residues. Trimming removed 6 bases from V and 2 bases from J; junction bases left unmatched: 16. CDR1 and CDR2 (germline): SNHLY, FYNNEI. Here the CDR3 DNA reads TGTGCCAGCAGCTCGGCAAGGACTAGCGGGAGAAATAGGGCCTACGAGCAGTACTTC. As protein: CASSSARTSGRNRAYEQYF.

V is TRBV5-6 and J is TRBJ2-7, with 12 bases lining up with TRBD1. CDR1 and CDR2 (germline): SGHDT, YYEEEE. The CDR3 is 14 amino acids. The V gene end was trimmed by 4 bases and the J gene end by 4 bases; junction bases not matched to a gene: 3. The CDR3 reads CASSRDRGLYEQYF. The CDR3 DNA follows: TGTGCCAGCAGCCGGGACAGGGGGCTGTACGAGCAGTACTTC. The variable domain in full, completed from reference TRBV5-6 and TRBJ2-7, reads DAGVTQSPTHLIKTRGQQVTLRCSPKSGHDTVSWYQQALGQGPQFIFQYYEEEERQRGNFPDRFSGHQFPNYSSELNVNALLLGDSALYLCASSRDRGLYEQYFGPGTRLTVT.

This clone was counted a few times. Here the CDR3 reads CASSIARDNQPQHF. The CDR3 nucleotides read TGTGCCAGTAGTATAGCCAGGGACAATCAGCCCCAGCATTTT. V and J are TRBV19 and TRBJ1-5, with a tentative D call TRBD1 (5 bases). The CDR3 length is 14 residues. The germline V and J ends were trimmed by 1 base and 3 bases, with 7 bases remaining between them. In germline, CDR1 is LNHDA, CDR2 SQIVND (reference sequence).

The chain carries TRBV7-9 and TRBJ2-7; 8 bases are shared with TRBD2. The length of the CDR3 is 14 residues. J was trimmed by 3 bases and V by 5 bases; bases with no gene match: 6. Per the germline V gene, CDR1 is SEHNR and CDR2 is FQNEAQ (reference sequence). For the CDR3, the DNA is TGTGCCAGCAGCCTTACCGGGACTAGCTACGAGCAGTACTTC. Residues: CASSLTGTSYEQYF. The full variable domain, with the rest looked up from reference TRBV7-9 and TRBJ2-7, is DTGVSQNPRHKITKRGQNVTFRCDPISEHNRLYWYRQTLGQGPEFLTYFQNEAQLEKSRLLSDRFSAERPKGSFSTLEIQRTEQGDSAMYLCASSLTGTSYEQYFGPGTRLTVT.

The chain employs TRBV10-1 and TRBJ1-1; D unclear. Trimming stripped 8 bases from V and 1 base from J, with 11 bases between. This CDR3 is 13 amino acids long. CDR1 is WNHNN and CDR2 is SYGVQD in the germline V gene (reference sequence). This chain's CDR3 is CASGVGRNTEAFF. The CDR3 nucleotides are TGCGCCAGCGGTGTGGGGAGGAACACTGAAGCTTTCTTT.

This clone was detected only a few times. Here the CDR3 reads CASSLIFTSSPYEQYF. The CDR3 bases are TGTGCCAGCAGTTTAATTTTCACTTCCTCCCCCTACGAGCAGTACTTC. The rearrangement joins TRBV28 to TRBJ2-7, with unresolved D. This CDR3 has 16 amino acids. V was shortened by 2 bases and J by 2 bases, with 16 bases between the two germline ends. Germline assignment: CDR1 MDHEN and CDR2 SYDVKM.

The chain links TRBV4-1 to TRBJ2-5; 8 nucleotides line up with TRBD1. CDR3 length: 16 residues. Germline trimming cut 4 bases from V and 0 bases from J; bases unmatched to any gene: 7. The germline V gene encodes CDR1 MGHRA and CDR2 YSYEKL. This CDR3 reads CASSPLGDRNQETQYF. In DNA, the CDR3 is TGCGCCAGCAGCCCCCTGGGGGACAGGAACCAAGAGACCCAGTACTTC.

The chain is built from TRBV10-3 and TRBJ1-1; D remains ambiguous. This CDR3 spans 13 amino acids. Looked up from germline, CDR1 is ENHRY and CDR2 is SYGVKD. Trimming took 7 bases from V and 1 from J, leaving 10 bases between them. The CDR3 nucleotides read TGTGCCATCAAAGAGCGGCCGAACACTGAAGCTTTCTTT. Translating it yields CAIKERPNTEAFF.